The clone carrying this T cell receptor beta chain occurred a few times. Antigen unknown. Absence of ophthalmopathy progression within 18 months defined stable Graves' hyperthyroidism. The PBMCs studied were ones that came from 10 ml fresh peripheral blood. V shed 10 bases and J shed 8 bases, with 17 bases lying between them. CDR1 ENHRY and CDR2 SYGVKD come from the germline V gene. The CDR3 contains 13 residues. This entry comes from a study of T cells in Graves' hyperthyroidism and ophthalmopathy. The study's findings and limits: Blood also held most thyroid clonotypes expanded beyond 0.001. Ophthalmopathy onset followed model prediction by a median approximately seven months.

RNA transcripts served as the template for amplifying TCR beta CDR3 regions. The TCR CDR3 was amplified in a first-round RT-PCR using the HTBI primer set. TCRdb used MiXCR to reprocess the multiplex PCR reads, holding one entry per CDR3 protein. In the table there are some 560,000 distinct CDR3 sequences, around a sixth of which are singletons. This sequence originates from a woman aged 25 to 39 with Graves' hyperthyroidism. The chain has TRBV10-3 and TRBJ2-2; perhaps TRBD1 as D (5 bases). Sample: blood. The chain's CDR3 is CASEATVVGELFF. The CDR3, as DNA: TGTGCCAGTGAAGCGACAGTTGTTGGGGAGCTGTTTTTT.